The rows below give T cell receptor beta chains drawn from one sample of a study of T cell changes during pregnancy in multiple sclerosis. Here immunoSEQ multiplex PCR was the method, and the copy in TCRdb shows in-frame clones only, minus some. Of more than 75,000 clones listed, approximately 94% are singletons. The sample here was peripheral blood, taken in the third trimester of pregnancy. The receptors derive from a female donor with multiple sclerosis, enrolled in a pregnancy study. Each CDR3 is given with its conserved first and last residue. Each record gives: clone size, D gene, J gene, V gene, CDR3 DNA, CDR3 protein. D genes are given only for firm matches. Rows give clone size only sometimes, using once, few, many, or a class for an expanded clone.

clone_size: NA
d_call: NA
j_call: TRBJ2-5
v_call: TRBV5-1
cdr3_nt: TGCGCCAGCAGCTCCGGGGGGCCTCAAGAGACCCAGTACTTC
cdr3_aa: CASSSGGPQETQYF

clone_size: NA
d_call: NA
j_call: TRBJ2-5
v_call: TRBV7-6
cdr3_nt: TGTGCCAGCAGCTTAATCCATCAAGAGACCCAGTACTTC
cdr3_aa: CASSLIHQETQYF

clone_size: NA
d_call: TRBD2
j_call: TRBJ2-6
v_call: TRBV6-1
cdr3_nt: TGTGCCAGCAGTGAAATTAGCGGGACACACACCTCTGGGGCCAACGTCCTGACTTTC
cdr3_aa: CASSEISGTHTSGANVLTF

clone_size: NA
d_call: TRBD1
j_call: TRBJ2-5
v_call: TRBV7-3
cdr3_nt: TGTGCCAGCAGCTCCAGGACAGGGGAGACCCAGTACTTC
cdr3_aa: CASSSRTGETQYF

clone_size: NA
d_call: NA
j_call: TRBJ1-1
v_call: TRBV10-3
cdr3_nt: TGTGCCATCAGTGGGGGAAGTCTAGGGGTGGGAGCTTTCTTT
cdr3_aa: CAISGGSLGVGAFF

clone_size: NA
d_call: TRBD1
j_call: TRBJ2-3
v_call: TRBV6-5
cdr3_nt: TGTGCCAGCAGTTACTCGGCAGGGGGCCCGGATACGCAGTATTTT
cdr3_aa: CASSYSAGGPDTQYF

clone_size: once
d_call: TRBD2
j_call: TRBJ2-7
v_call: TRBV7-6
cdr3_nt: TGTGCCAGCAGCCCGACTAGCGGGGAAGCCTACGAGCAGTACTTC
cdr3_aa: CASSPTSGEAYEQYF

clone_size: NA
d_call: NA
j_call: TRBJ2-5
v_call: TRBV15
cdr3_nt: TGTGCCACCAGCAGAGACCAGGGCAGGGCAGAGACCCAGTACTTC
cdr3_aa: CATSRDQGRAETQYF

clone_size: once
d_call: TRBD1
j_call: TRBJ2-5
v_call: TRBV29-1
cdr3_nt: TGCAGCGTTCCAGGGGGCGGAGAGACCCAGTACTTC
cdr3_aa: CSVPGGGETQYF

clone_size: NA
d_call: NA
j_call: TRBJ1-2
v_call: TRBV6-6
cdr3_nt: TGTGCCAGCAGTTACGGGAGCGCGGATGGCTACACCTTC
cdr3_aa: CASSYGSADGYTF

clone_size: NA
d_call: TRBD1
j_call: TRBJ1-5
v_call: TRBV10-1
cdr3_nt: TGCGCCAGCAGTGAGGGGACAGGGCCTTCTTGGCCCCAGCATTTT
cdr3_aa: CASSEGTGPSWPQHF

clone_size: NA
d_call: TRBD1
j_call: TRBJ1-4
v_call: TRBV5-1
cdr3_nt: TGCGCCAGCAGCTCGGGACAGCCCAATGAAAAACTGTTTTTT
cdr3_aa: CASSSGQPNEKLFF

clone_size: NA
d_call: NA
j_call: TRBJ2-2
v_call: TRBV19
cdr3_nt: TGTGCCAGTAGTGAGGGTTTGCTCACCGGGGAGCTGTTTTTT
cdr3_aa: CASSEGLLTGELFF

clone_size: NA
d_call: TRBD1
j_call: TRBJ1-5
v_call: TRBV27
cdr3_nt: TGTGCCAGCAGTTCAGGGACAGGGGGACGGCAGCCCCAGCATTTT
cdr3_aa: CASSSGTGGRQPQHF

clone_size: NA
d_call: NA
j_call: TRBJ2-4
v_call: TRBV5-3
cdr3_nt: TGTGCCAGAAGCTTGGGGAGACAGCCGAAGCGGGACTTC
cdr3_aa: CARSLGRQPKRDF

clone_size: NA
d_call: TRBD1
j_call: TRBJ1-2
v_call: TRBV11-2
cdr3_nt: TGTGCCAGCAGCCCAGGACAGGGTGGCTATGGCTACACCTTC
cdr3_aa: CASSPGQGGYGYTF